This TCR beta chain was retrieved from a study of shared clonotypes between healthy human individuals. This CDR3 is 12 amino acids long. CDR1 is SGHAT and CDR2 is FQNNGV in the germline V gene. Trimming left V 0 bases short and J 5 bases short, with 5 bases between. CD8 cells regarded as naive lacked CD45RO, were positively chosen for CCR7, and omitted terminally differentiated effector memory CD45RA+ cells. To note about this clone: Its antigen is as yet unknown. Other DNA sequences in this specimen translate into the identical CDR3.

Data came from immunoSEQ multiplex PCR; TCRdb stores just in-frame clones and leaves some out. This sample yields about 2.1 million clones, of which over 85% are seen a single time; more than 1.5% belongs to the top ten. Notes on the study in general: Sampling covered nothing but blood. Tissue TCR repertoires likely differ from those found in blood. Sharing across a few donors was seen in 4% to 6.5% of naive CD4 clonotypes.

The sequence was collected from a man between 18 and 35 years old in good health. Some clones in this sample may be carry-over from other donors' samples. Sequencing was carried out using naive CD8+ T cells from PBMCs. This rearrangement joins TRBV11-2 to TRBJ2-7, with unresolved D. CDR3: CASSLDRDEQYF. The CDR3 bases are TGTGCCAGCAGCTTAGATCGAGACGAGCAGTACTTC.